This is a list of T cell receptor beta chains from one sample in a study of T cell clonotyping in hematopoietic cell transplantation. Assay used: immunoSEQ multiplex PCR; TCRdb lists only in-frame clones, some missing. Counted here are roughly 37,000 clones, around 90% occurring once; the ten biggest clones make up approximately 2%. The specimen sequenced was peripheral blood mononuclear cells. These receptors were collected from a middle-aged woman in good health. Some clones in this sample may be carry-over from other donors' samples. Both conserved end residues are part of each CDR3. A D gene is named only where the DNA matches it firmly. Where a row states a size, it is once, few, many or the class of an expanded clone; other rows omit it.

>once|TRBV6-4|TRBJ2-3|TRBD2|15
TGTGCCAGCAGTGAAGGGACTAGCGGCACAGATACGCAGTATTTT
CASSEGTSGTDTQYF
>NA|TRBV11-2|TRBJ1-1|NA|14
TGTGCCAGCAGCTTCTACGGGTCGAGCACTGAAGCTTTCTTT
CASSFYGSSTEAFF
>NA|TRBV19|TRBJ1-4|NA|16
TGTGCCAGTAGTATTGGAGGACACTCAAATAATGAAAAACTGTTTTTT
CASSIGGHSNNEKLFF
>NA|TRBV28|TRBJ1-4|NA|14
TGTGCCAGCAGTCCGGGGGGGGATTGGGAAAAACTGTTTTTT
CASSPGGDWEKLFF
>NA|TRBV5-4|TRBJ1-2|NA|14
TGTGCCAGCAGCTATAGGGCCAGGGCGTTGCGCTACACCTTC
CASSYRARALRYTF
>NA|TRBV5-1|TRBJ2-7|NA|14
TGCGCCAGCAGCTTCGGCCAGGGGACGGGCGAGCAGTACTTC
CASSFGQGTGEQYF
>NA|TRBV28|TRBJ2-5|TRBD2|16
TGTGCCAGCAGTTTAGCGGGAGAGGGTCGGTGGGAGACCCAGTACTTC
CASSLAGEGRWETQYF
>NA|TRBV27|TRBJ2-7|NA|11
TGTGCCAGCAGTGTCGGTTGGGAGCAGTACTTC
CASSVGWEQYF
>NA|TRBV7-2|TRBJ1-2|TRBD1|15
TGTGCCAGCAGCCCACGGGACAGGGGTCCCTATGGCTACACCTTC
CASSPRDRGPYGYTF
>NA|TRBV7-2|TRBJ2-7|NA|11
TGTGCCAGCAGCTTAAAGGGCTTGGCGTACTTC
CASSLKGLAYF
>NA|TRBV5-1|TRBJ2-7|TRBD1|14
TGCGCCAGCAGCTCCGGGACAGCTTCGGGCGAGCAGTACTTC
CASSSGTASGEQYF
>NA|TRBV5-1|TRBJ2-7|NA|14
TGCGCCAGCAGCTTGGCTGACAGGACTGGTGAGCAGTACTTC
CASSLADRTGEQYF
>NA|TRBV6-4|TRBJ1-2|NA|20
TGTGCCAGCAGTCCGAACCCCCAGGAGCGAGTAAACGAGGGGAAGTATGGCTACACCTTC
CASSPNPQERVNEGKYGYTF
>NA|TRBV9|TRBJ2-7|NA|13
TGTGCCAGCAGCCTTGGGGGATTCTACGAGCAGTACTTC
CASSLGGFYEQYF
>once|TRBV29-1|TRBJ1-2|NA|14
TGCAGCGTTGAAGATCAACGCAGGGAGGATGGCTACACCTTC
CSVEDQRREDGYTF
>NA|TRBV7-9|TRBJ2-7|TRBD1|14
TGTGCCAGCAGCCCACCGGGACAGGGGCTCGAGCAGTACTTC
CASSPPGQGLEQYF
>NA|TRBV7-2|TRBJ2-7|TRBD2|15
TGTGCCAGCAGCTTCTCCGGACTAGCGGGGTACGAGCAGTACTTC
CASSFSGLAGYEQYF
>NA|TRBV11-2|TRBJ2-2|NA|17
TGTGCCAGCAGCTTAAATTTGGGTCGGTTGGGGCGAGGGGAGCTGTTTTTT
CASSLNLGRLGRGELFF
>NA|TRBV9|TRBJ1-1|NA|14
TGTGCCAGCAGCGTAGGTAGTGAGGGGATGAGAGCTTTCTTT
CASSVGSEGMRAFF